This TCR beta chain was obtained from a study of blood T cell repertoires in COVID-19. Study in general: Samples came from the United States, Italy and Spain, spanning acute and convalescent COVID-19. In each case, the material was cDNA or gDNA derived from T cells, B-cell-depleted T cells, or PBMCs.

In the authors' methods: Reference gene primer amplification gave estimated nucleated cell counts. Here immunoSEQ multiplex PCR was the method, and the copy in TCRdb shows in-frame clones only, minus some. V, J and clone size derive from that table, while D and trimming were established from the DNA sequence. The sample lists roughly 100,000 clones, around 84% occurring once. This clone showed up just once. Germline V CDR1 and CDR2: MNHEY, SVGAGI. The CDR3 runs 15 residues. V gave up 0 bases and J gave up 6 bases; unmatched junction bases: 7. V is TRBV6-5 and J is TRBJ1-1; 7 nucleotides agree with TRBD1. The source material was peripheral blood. The sequence derives from a human donor in a cohort sampled during active COVID-19. In DNA form, the CDR3 reads TGTGCCAGCAGTTACTCGAATCAGGGGGACCCTGAAGCTTTCTTT. This gives the protein CASSYSNQGDPEAFF.